This TCR beta chain emerged from a study of monozygotic twins with inflammatory bowel disease. Using the 5' RACE reads, TCRdb records one entry per CDR3 protein without DNA. Recorded for this sample: about 380,000 distinct CDR3 sequences. This CDR3 has 14 residues. The sequenced sample consisted of blood. This chain joins TRBV12-3 or TRBV12-4 and TRBJ2-5. The receptor comes from a human donor with ulcerative colitis or Crohn's disease, or a healthy co-twin of an affected twin (not recorded which). The CDR3 spells CASSFSATQETQYF.